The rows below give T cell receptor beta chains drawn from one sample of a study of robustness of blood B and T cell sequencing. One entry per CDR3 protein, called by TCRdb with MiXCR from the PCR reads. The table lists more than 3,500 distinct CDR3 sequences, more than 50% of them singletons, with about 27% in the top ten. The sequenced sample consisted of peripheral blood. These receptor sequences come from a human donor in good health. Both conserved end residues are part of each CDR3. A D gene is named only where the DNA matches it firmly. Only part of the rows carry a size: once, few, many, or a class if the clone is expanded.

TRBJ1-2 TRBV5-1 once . TGCGCCAGCAGCTTGGGTTTTAACGCGAGCCCTAACTATGGCTACACCTTC CASSLGFNASPNYGYTF
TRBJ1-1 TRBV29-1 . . TGCAGCGTTGAGATGCTTCGCGCTGAAGCTTTCTTT CSVEMLRAEAFF
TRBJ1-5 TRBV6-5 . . TGTGCCAGCAGTTACTCGAGGCAGCTCCCCACTCCCCAGCATTTT CASSYSRQLPTPQHF
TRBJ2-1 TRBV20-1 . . TGCAGTGCTAGAGTGGCCGGGGGCCACAATGAGCAGTTCTTC CSARVAGGHNEQFF
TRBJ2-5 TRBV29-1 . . TGCAGCGTCGAAAGTGGGGGGATTAGAGAGACCCAGTACTTC CSVESGGIRETQYF
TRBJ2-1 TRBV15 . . TGTGCCACCAGCAATGGGTACAATGAGCAGTTCTTC CATSNGYNEQFF
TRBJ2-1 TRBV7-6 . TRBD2 TGTGCCAGCAGCCCTCTAGCGGGGGGGCGTCGTTCCTACAATGAGCAGTTCTTC CASSPLAGGRRSYNEQFF
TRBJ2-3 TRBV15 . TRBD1 TGTGCCACCAGCACACAAATGACAGGGGGAGTTAACGGTGGTACGCAGTATTTT CATSTQMTGGVNGGTQYF
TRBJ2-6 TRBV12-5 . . TGTGCCAGCTCCTCTGGGGCCAACGTCCTGACTTTC CASSSGANVLTF
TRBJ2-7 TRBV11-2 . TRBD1 TGTGCCAGCAGCTTCGTGGTACAGGGGGGATCCTACGAGCAGTACTTC CASSFVVQGGSYEQYF
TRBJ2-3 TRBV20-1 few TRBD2 TGCAGTGCTCGAGCGGGGGCCAGCACAGATACGCAGTATTTT CSARAGASTDTQYF
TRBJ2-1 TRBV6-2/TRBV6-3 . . TGTGCCAGCAGTTACGGACACAATTCAAGGAATGAGCAGTTCTTC CASSYGHNSRNEQFF
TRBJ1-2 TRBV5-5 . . TGTGCCAGCACCCCTTTACGAGGCGAGGGCGAAACTAACTATGGCTACACCTTC CASTPLRGEGETNYGYTF
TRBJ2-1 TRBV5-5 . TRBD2 TGTGCCAGCAGCTTGGTCCATAGCGGGGGGGCAGCGAATGAGCAGTTCTTC CASSLVHSGGAANEQFF
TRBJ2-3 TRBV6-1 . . TGTGCCAGCAGTGAAGGGGGGGACACAGATACGCAGTATTTT CASSEGGDTDTQYF
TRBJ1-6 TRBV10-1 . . TGCGCCAGCACTGACGGGAATTCACCCCTCCACTTT CASTDGNSPLHF
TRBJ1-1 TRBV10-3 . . TGTGCCATCAGTGAAACAGGCTACCCTTATGAAGCTTTCTTT CAISETGYPYEAFF
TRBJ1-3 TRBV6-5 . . TGTGCCAGCAGTTACTCCCCTTTTCAGAGCTCTGGAAACACCATATATTTT CASSYSPFQSSGNTIYF
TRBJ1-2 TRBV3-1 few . TGTGCCAGCAGCCAAGCCAGCCGGGACAAGGATTCATATGGCTACACCTTC CASSQASRDKDSYGYTF
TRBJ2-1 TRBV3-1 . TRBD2 TGTGCCAGCAGCCAAGGGTTAGCGGGGGCATACAATGAGCAGTTCTTC CASSQGLAGAYNEQFF
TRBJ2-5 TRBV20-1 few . TGCAGTGCCTTTCGGGGGACCCAGTACTTC CSAFRGTQYF
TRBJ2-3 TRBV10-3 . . TGTGCCAACAGAGTCATGGATTCCGCAGATACGCAGTATTTT CANRVMDSADTQYF
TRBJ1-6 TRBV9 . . TGTGCCAGCAGCCCAATGGGGCTCCTTAATTCACCCCTCCACTTT CASSPMGLLNSPLHF
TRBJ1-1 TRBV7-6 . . TGTGCCAGCAGCTTGGGGGGGGTTAGGAACACTGAAGCTTTCTTT CASSLGGVRNTEAFF
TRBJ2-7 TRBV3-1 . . TGTGCCAGCAGCCCGACCCCAACGGTTCTGGACGAGCAGTACTTC CASSPTPTVLDEQYF
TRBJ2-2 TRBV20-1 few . TGCAGTGCTAGAGATACAAAGGGTGGGGACACCGGGGAGCTGTTTTTT CSARDTKGGDTGELFF
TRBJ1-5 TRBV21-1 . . TGTGCCCCTCGGAGGGGGGATCAGCCCCAGCATTTT CAPRRGDQPQHF
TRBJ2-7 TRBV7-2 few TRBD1 TGTGCCAGCAGCACAGGACAGGGGGATACCTACGAGCAGTACTTC CASSTGQGDTYEQYF
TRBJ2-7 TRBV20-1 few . TGCAGTGCTAGAGATCCCCGGGGCTCCTACGAGCAGTACTTC CSARDPRGSYEQYF
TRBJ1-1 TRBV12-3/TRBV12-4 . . TGTGCCAGCAGTTCCGCAGGGGTGGACACTGAAGCTTTCTTT CASSSAGVDTEAFF
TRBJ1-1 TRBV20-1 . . TGCAGTGCTAAGCGGGAGACCAACACTGAAGCTTTCTTT CSAKRETNTEAFF
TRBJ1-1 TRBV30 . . TGTGCCTGGAGTCCCACCCGAGAAGCTTTCTTT CAWSPTREAFF
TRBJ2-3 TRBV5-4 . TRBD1 TGTGCCAGCAGCGCGGGACAGGGGAGGACAGATACGCAGTATTTT CASSAGQGRTDTQYF
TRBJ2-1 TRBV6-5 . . TGTGCCAGCAGTTACTCGATTACAGCGCTTGAGCAGTTCTTC CASSYSITALEQFF
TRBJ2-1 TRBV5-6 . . TGTGCCAGCAGCCAAGGCGACAGTTGGGTCTGGGATGAGCAGTTCTTC CASSQGDSWVWDEQFF
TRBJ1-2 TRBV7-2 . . TGTGCCAGCAGCGCCCGAGAGGGTCCCTTCTTC CASSAREGPFF
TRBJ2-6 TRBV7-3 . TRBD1 TGTGCCAGCAGCTTGCTGGGACAGGGGGGCTCTGGGGCCAACGTCCTGACTTTC CASSLLGQGGSGANVLTF
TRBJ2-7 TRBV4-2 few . TGTGCCAGCAGCCCCCGGGACGGCGTAAACTACGAGCAGTACTTC CASSPRDGVNYEQYF